The clone carrying this T cell receptor beta chain turned up a few times. The antigen is not known. This sample was taken from a study of response to subunit inactivated influenza vaccine. Findings of the study overall: With each seasonal influenza vaccination, the authors suggested, few new T cells are recruited.

Each CDR3 protein gets one entry after TCRdb re-called the RT-PCR reads with MiXCR. The sample consists of hundreds of thousands of distinct CDR3 sequences, approximately 15% of them appearing once. The CDR3 is made up of 11 amino acids. Trimming removed 8 bases at V and 0 bases at J, with 5 bases between. The receptor was isolated from a man aged 45-60 years who received an inactivated influenza vaccine. The chain recombines TRBV12-3 or TRBV12-4 with TRBJ2-7; D remains ambiguous. This sample comprised PBMCs from blood, obtained around 15 days before vaccination. Here the CDR3 reads CASAGSYEQYF. The CDR3 DNA reads as TGTGCCAGCGCCGGCTCCTACGAGCAGTACTTC.